This T cell receptor beta chain was identified during a study of tumor and adjacent non-tumor tissue in lung cancer. Study at large: Patients comprised over 9 adenocarcinoma, a couple of squamous cell carcinoma and 1 small cell lung cancer. Each sample yielded 4 million to 4.5 million productive TCRbeta reads on average.

Turning to this clonotype: The conserved phenylalanine or tryptophan normally closing the CDR3 is absent here, so this likely arose from a read error.

The CDR3 is 15 amino acids. V dropped 7 bases and J dropped 8; count of bases not matched to a gene: 12. CDR1 and CDR2 from the germline V gene are MNHEY and SVGAGI. This sample's RNA came from whole unsorted tissue. This non-tumor lung sample came from over 3 cm beyond the tumor edge. Three rounds of nested PCR, following a modified ARM-PCR protocol, produced the TCRbeta library. TCRdb re-derived calls from the multiplex PCR reads in MiXCR, one entry per CDR3 protein. Of about 100,000 distinct CDR3 sequences listed, roughly two thirds are singletons. The sequenced material came from distant non-tumor lung tissue. The source is a man aged 25-45 years with non-small cell lung cancer. The chain employs TRBV6-5 and TRBJ2-2; 8 bases map to TRBD1. CDR3 residues: CASNAWDRRSGELFY. In DNA, the CDR3 is TGTGCCAGCAATGCCTGGGACAGGCGATCGGGGGAGCTGTTTTAT.